This section outlines one T cell receptor beta chain sequence together with its context. This entry comes from a study of OX40 agonist ivuxolimab in advanced cancers. Profiling relied on immunoSEQ multiplex PCR, and the TCRdb table lists in-frame clones only, not all of them. The table records tens of thousands of clones, 92% of them present only once. The V end lost 4 bases, the J end lost 4 bases, and 23 bases lay between the germline ends. The CDR3 spans 17 residues. Germline V gives CDR1 SGHDT, CDR2 YYEEEE. This rearrangement joins TRBV5-6 to TRBJ2-5; a possible D gene is TRBD1 (6 bases). The sequence was collected from an adult with an advanced solid tumor such as melanoma, head and neck, liver or kidney cancer. The specimen comprised CD4+ or CD8+ T cells sorted from blood, sampled in a trial of the OX40 agonist ivuxolimab. CDR3 region: CASSPKGGQPWGETQYF. The DNA of the CDR3 is TGTGCCAGCAGCCCGAAGGGTGGACAGCCTTGGGGAGAGACCCAGTACTTC. Complete variable domain (other parts from reference TRBV5-6 and TRBJ2-5): DAGVTQSPTHLIKTRGQQVTLRCSPKSGHDTVSWYQQALGQGPQFIFQYYEEEERQRGNFPDRFSGHQFPNYSSELNVNALLLGDSALYLCASSPKGGQPWGETQYFGPGTRLLVL.